This T cell receptor (beta chain) was identified during a study of T cell responses to AZD1222 COVID-19 vaccine. Findings and caveats of the study: Repertoire sampling occurred only after the peak T cell response. In a largely white British group with more females than males, clonal diversity was possibly underestimated. Mapped onto spike, vaccine-associated CD4 TCRs spanned it and were dominant at 160-218 and 743-854. Baseline serostatus was positive in only a handful of AZD1222 recipients.

Sequencing used immunoSEQ multiplex PCR; TCRdb keeps in-frame clones, though not all of them. The sample includes 80,000 or so clones, about 92% of them seen just once. This clone is a singleton in its sample. Its antigen is unidentified. The CDR3 has 16 residues. Germline lookup yields CDR1 MNHNS and CDR2 SASEGT. The V and J ends lost 3 bases and 4 bases, in that order; junction bases with no gene match: 11. The sequence came from an adult who received the AZD1222 COVID-19 vaccine. The chain employs TRBV6-1 and TRBJ1-2; 7 bases are a match to TRBD1. The sequenced sample was peripheral blood, obtained 28 days after the second AZD1222 dose. This chain's CDR3 is CASSDPTGRGSYGYTF. The CDR3 DNA sequence: TGTGCCAGCAGTGACCCGACAGGGAGGGGTAGCTATGGCTACACCTTC.